This T cell receptor (beta chain) was sequenced during a study of OX40 agonist ivuxolimab in advanced cancers. At the level of the study: Every 2 weeks, ivuxolimab was infused into the patients intravenously at between 0.01 and 10 mg/kg. Study findings and constraints: Average numbers of expanded clones were greater in CD8+ T cells than in CD4+. Some nonresponders also had low normalized T-cell clonal expansion.

With respect to this clone: Antigen specificity is unknown.

V was clipped by 3 bases and J by 4 bases; unmatched bases: 3. This CDR3 is 14 amino acids long. CDR1 is SGHRS and CDR2 is YFSETQ in the germline V gene. Some clones are missing from TCRdb's copy, which holds only in-frame ones; the method was immunoSEQ multiplex PCR. Counted here are about 42,000 clones, 75% to 90% occurring once; the ten biggest clones make up around 4.6%. The genes are TRBV5-1 and TRBJ2-5; TRBD1 matches at 10 bases. The source was CD4+ or CD8+ T cells sorted from blood, collected in a trial of the OX40 agonist ivuxolimab. This receptor was taken from an adult with an advanced solid tumor such as melanoma, head and neck, liver or kidney cancer. The CDR3 coding sequence is TGCGCCAGCAGCTACTGGACAGGGGGAGAGACCCAGTACTTC. This translates into CASSYWTGGETQYF.